Listed below are T cell receptor beta chains from one sample, sequenced in a study of CXCR3 chemokines and chemotherapy response in bladder cancer. TCRdb reprocessed the PCR reads via MiXCR and lists one record per CDR3 protein. The sample has about 1,500 distinct CDR3 sequences, around 20% seen once; the top ten hold approximately 35%. Specimen collection occurred from a patient whose treatment included neoadjuvant chemotherapy. The source is a human donor with bladder cancer that did not respond to neoadjuvant chemotherapy. The CDR3 runs from the conserved cysteine through the conserved F or W. A D gene is named only where the DNA matches it firmly. Size values are once, few and many counts, or a class for expanded clones, and some rows have none.

size	J	D	V	DNA	CDR3
once	TRBJ2-5	TRBD2	TRBV6-6	TGTGCCAGCAGTTACCGACCCGACCTAGCGGGGGACCCAGAGACCCAGTACTTC	CASSYRPDLAGDPETQYF
medium-sized	TRBJ2-5	-	TRBV6-1	TGTGCCAGCAGAGACATCAGGGGCCAAGAGACCCAGTACTTC	CASRDIRGQETQYF
many	TRBJ1-3	-	TRBV19	TGTGCCAGTAGTATCGGACAGTCTGGAAACACCATATATTTT	CASSIGQSGNTIYF
-	TRBJ2-1	-	TRBV5-1	TGCGCCAGCAGCTCGGATAGGCCCGGGGGCTCGGGGCAGTTCTTC	CASSSDRPGGSGQFF
many	TRBJ1-1	-	TRBV12-3/TRBV12-4	TGTGCCAGCAGTTTGCTCCTGAACACTGAAGCTTTCTTT	CASSLLLNTEAFF
-	TRBJ2-5	TRBD2	TRBV29-1	TGCAGCGTTAGAAGCGGGGGGCCCGCGGAGACCCAGTACTTC	CSVRSGGPAETQYF
-	TRBJ2-1	TRBD2	TRBV7-9	TGTGCCAGCAGCTTGACTAGCGGGGGGTTCAATGAGCAGTTCTTC	CASSLTSGGFNEQFF
large	TRBJ1-1	TRBD1	TRBV18	TGTGCCAGCTCACCACCGGGACAGACTCTTAACACTGAAGCTTTCTTT	CASSPPGQTLNTEAFF
many	TRBJ2-2	-	TRBV20-1	TGCAGTGCCCAAACAGGAGGAACCGGGGAGCTGTTTTTT	CSAQTGGTGELFF
few	TRBJ2-3	TRBD2	TRBV10-3	TGTGCCATCAGCCGGGGGGGGGCAGATACGCAGTATTTT	CAISRGGADTQYF
large	TRBJ1-2	-	TRBV6-6	TGTGCCAGCAGCTCTGACCCACCCTATGGCTACACCTTC	CASSSDPPYGYTF
many	TRBJ1-2	-	TRBV5-6	TGTGCCAGCAGCCAGGACAGCGCTTTAAGCTACACCTTC	CASSQDSALSYTF
-	TRBJ1-1	-	TRBV14	TGTGCCAGCAGCCAAGAAAGGGTTTTGAACACTGAAGCTTTCTTT	CASSQERVLNTEAFF
many	TRBJ1-5	-	TRBV11-2	TGTGCCAGCAGCTTGGACAGAAATCAGCCCCAGCATTTT	CASSLDRNQPQHF
many	TRBJ1-1	TRBD1	TRBV7-9	TGTGCCAGCAGACACAGCCCGGGACAGGGGACAATATCGAACACTGAAGCTTTCTTT	CASRHSPGQGTISNTEAFF
-	TRBJ2-3	-	TRBV2	TGTGCCAGCACCCACGGGCTACAGAGCACAGATACGCAGTATTTT	CASTHGLQSTDTQYF
medium-sized	TRBJ2-1	-	TRBV6-6	TGTGCCAGTGAGGACAGGGAGGGCGGGAATGAGCAGTTCTTC	CASEDREGGNEQFF
large	TRBJ2-3	-	TRBV18	TGTGCCAGCTCAGGGAGCGGAACTAGCACAGATACGCAGTATTTT	CASSGSGTSTDTQYF
medium-sized	TRBJ2-3	TRBD1	TRBV29-1	TGCAGCGTCGCCGACAGGGTCCACGGCACAGATACGCAGTATTTT	CSVADRVHGTDTQYF
medium-sized	TRBJ1-1	TRBD1	TRBV29-1	TGCAGCGTTGCGGCGGGCAGGGGGATCACTGAAGCTTTCTTT	CSVAAGRGITEAFF
medium-sized	TRBJ1-6	-	TRBV6-1	TGTGCCAGCAGTGACCGGCAGGGGTATTCACCCCTCCACTTT	CASSDRQGYSPLHF
large	TRBJ2-1	TRBD2	TRBV27	TGTGCCAGCAGCCCCAATGGGCTAGCGGGGGGTAGTGGTGAGCAGTTCTTC	CASSPNGLAGGSGEQFF
many	TRBJ2-7	-	TRBV25-1	TGTGCCAGCAGTGATTTTCGACAGGACCCTTCCTACGAGCAGTACTTC	CASSDFRQDPSYEQYF
medium-sized	TRBJ2-1	TRBD1	TRBV19	TGTGCCAGTAGTTCGCTCCTCAGACAGACAGGGGGTTACAATGAGCAGTTCTTC	CASSSLLRQTGGYNEQFF
large	TRBJ1-1	-	TRBV6-1	TGTGCCAGCAGCCAATCCGGGACGGCGAACACTGAAGCTTTCTTT	CASSQSGTANTEAFF
medium-sized	TRBJ2-6	TRBD1	TRBV6-7	TGTGCCAGCAGCCGGGACAGGGTGGCTGGGGCCAACGTCCTGACTTTC	CASSRDRVAGANVLTF